A single sample gave rise to the 21 T cell receptor beta chains below, sequenced in a study of naive and memory T cell subsets (dated by TCRdb to about 2017). What the authors observed across the whole study: A few larger clonotypes were present in naive repertoires, particularly the CD8 repertoires, and these clonotypes were possibly memory cells re-expressing CD45RA.

For these receptors, no antigen is known. Libraries were made using UMI-ligation and nested PCR. The data were produced on an Illumina MiSeq. The beta constant-region primer consisted of an equimolar mixture of two oligonucleotides that together covered TRBC1 and TRBC2. Four rounds of PCR were used to amplify ligated cDNA, with nested alpha and beta constant-region primers being used together with the SP2 primer. The raw public data were reprocessed by TCRdb itself: fastp quality trimming at Q25, MiXCR clonotype calling, in-frame beta chains only. Each record represents a unique CDR3 protein, reported with the most common genes and DNA among its rows. Here the sample has 140,000 to 150,000 distinct CDR3 sequences; roughly 22% occur a single time. The ten top clones hold around 0.097% of the sample. The sequencing input was naive CD4+ T cells from blood. The cell subset or site label for this specimen denotes: naive T cells, CD45RA high CD27+. These receptors all stem from a human donor in good health.

Concerning this clonotype itself: The junction departs from germline at one end; a sequencing error may be responsible. The rearrangement joins TRBV5-1 to TRBJ1-2; D may be TRBD1 (5 bases). The V gene's germline CDR1 is SGHRS and CDR2 YFSETQ. The CDR3 length is 14 residues. The chain's CDR3 is CASSFSQGNNGYTF. DNA for the CDR3: TGCGCCAGCAGCTTTAGTCAGGGTAACAATGGCTACACCTTC.

This clonotype was seen more than once but under ten times. The genes are TRBV9 and TRBJ2-7; D is possibly TRBD1 (6 bases). The CDR3 has 18 amino acids. The germline V gene has CDR1 SGDLS and CDR2 YYNGEE. The V end was cut by 0 bases, the J end by 1 base, with 20 bases between. The CDR3 nucleotides read TGTGCCAGCAGCGTAGGCTTAGATATGCAGGGGATTTCCTACGAGCAGTACTTC. It is translated as CASSVGLDMQGISYEQYF.

The CDR3 loop is CASSLEGSRDQPQHF. The CDR3 DNA is TGTGCCAGCAGCTTAGAGGGCTCAAGGGATCAGCCCCAGCATTTT. V usage is TRBV7-2 and J usage is TRBJ1-5, with D hard to call. The germline V and J ends were trimmed by 1 base and 5 bases, with 12 bases remaining between them. The V gene's germline CDR1 is SGHTA and CDR2 FQGNSA. The CDR3 totals 15 residues. The variable domain in full, with the rest retrieved from reference TRBV7-2 and TRBJ1-5, is GAGVSQSPSNKVTEKGKDVELRCDPISGHTALYWYRQSLGQGLEFLIYFQGNSAPDKSGLPSDRFSAERTGGSVSTLTIQRTQQEDSAVYLCASSLEGSRDQPQHFGDGTRLSIL.

This sequence joins TRBV30 and TRBJ1-1, with no clear D. Trimming cost V 0 bases and J 0 bases, with 5 bases left between them. CDR3 size: 13 residues. Germline CDR1 GTSNPN, CDR2 SVGIG (reference sequence). For the CDR3, the DNA is TGTGCCTGGAGTGTTTGGGTGAACACTGAAGCTTTCTTT. Protein sequence: CAWSVWVNTEAFF.

V and J are TRBV6-1 and TRBJ2-2; 8 bases align to TRBD1. The ends lost 8 bases at V and 6 bases at J; junction bases unmatched: 5. From germline, CDR1 is MNHNS and CDR2 SASEGT. This CDR3 has 13 amino acids. In nucleotides, the CDR3 is TGTGCCAGCGACGACAGGGGCGCCGGGGAGCTGTTTTTT. Its protein product is CASDDRGAGELFF.

This clonotype occurred many times. This chain joins TRBV19 and TRBJ2-1, with no clear D. The CDR3 extends over 14 amino acids. Germline assignment: CDR1 LNHDA and CDR2 SQIVND (reference sequence). The ends were cut back, 7 bases at V and 7 bases at J, with 17 bases in the middle. The CDR3 DNA follows: TGTGCCAGTAAAATTCGGGTCTCAAGGAATGAGCAGTTCTTC. Encoded protein: CASKIRVSRNEQFF.

This rearrangement joins TRBV12-3 or TRBV12-4 to TRBJ1-5; 8 positions match TRBD1. V gave up 6 bases and J gave up 2 bases; unmatched junction bases: 6. CDR3 length: 15 amino acids. The CDR3 region is CASSIGQGGNQPQHF. DNA of the CDR3: TGTGCCAGCAGCATCGGACAGGGCGGCAATCAGCCCCAGCATTTT.

V and J are TRBV5-6 and TRBJ2-7; 8 bases fit TRBD1. The V and J ends lost 2 bases and 3 bases, in that order; junction bases with no gene match: 4. The CDR3 loop spans 14 amino acids. CDR1 and CDR2 (germline): SGHDT, YYEEEE. This chain's CDR3 is CASSFGTGDYEQYF. DNA for the CDR3: TGTGCCAGCAGCTTCGGGACAGGAGACTACGAGCAGTACTTC.

This clonotype was picked up many times. J is TRBJ2-1 and V is TRBV29-1; 10 bases fit TRBD2. J was trimmed by 8 bases and V by 6 bases; bases with no gene match: 13. Germline loops: CDR1 SQVTM, CDR2 ANQGSEA. This CDR3 has 15 amino acids. The CDR3 DNA sequence: TGCAGCGTCGCTCTCTCAGCGGGAGGGCCGTATGAGCAGTTCTTC. Its protein product is CSVALSAGGPYEQFF.

The chain links TRBV25-1 to TRBJ2-3, with D unclear. The CDR3 is 15 amino acids. With 2 bases removed from V and 1 base from J, the gap between germline ends came to 10 bases. Germline V gene lookup returns CDR1 MGHDK and CDR2 SYGVNS. Here the CDR3 reads CASSEGFTGTDTQYF. For the CDR3, the DNA is TGTGCCAGCAGTGAAGGATTCACAGGCACAGATACGCAGTATTTT.

This clonotype was counted only a few times. V usage is TRBV27 and J usage is TRBJ2-1, with 15 bases that match TRBD2. V lost 2 bases, J lost 8 bases, and 1 base stayed unmatched. The CDR3 has 15 amino acids. The V gene's germline CDR1 is MNHEY and CDR2 SMNVEV (reference sequence). In nucleotides, the CDR3 is TGTGCCAGCAGTTTAGGGACTAGCGGGAGGCATGAGCAGTTCTTC. It yields the protein CASSLGTSGRHEQFF.

This clonotype has only a few counts. This rearrangement joins TRBV4-3 to TRBJ1-1; 7 bases are shared with TRBD1. The length of the CDR3 is 14 residues. Germline CDR1 and CDR2: LGHNA and YSLEER. J was trimmed by 3 bases and V by 6 bases; bases with no gene match: 7. CDR3 in amino acids: CASSSGGLHTEAFF. The CDR3 nucleotides are TGCGCCAGCAGTTCAGGGGGACTGCACACTGAAGCTTTCTTT.

A few counts support this clonotype. The chain carries TRBV6-1 and TRBJ1-1; no definite D call. CDR3 length: 12 amino acids. Trimming took off 6 bases at V and 1 base at J, with 6 bases between the two ends. The germline V gene encodes CDR1 MNHNS and CDR2 SASEGT. CDR3 sequence: CASSRSNTEAFF. The CDR3 coding sequence is TGTGCCAGCAGCCGGTCGAACACTGAAGCTTTCTTT.

V and J are TRBV20-1 and TRBJ1-2, with 7 bases matching TRBD1. The CDR3 covers 15 residues. Germline loops: CDR1 DFQATT, CDR2 SNEGSKA (reference sequence). The CDR3 region has the DNA TGCAGCCCCGACCCAAACAGGGGAGCTAACTATGGCTACACCTTC. Protein product: CSPDPNRGANYGYTF.

The chain is built from TRBV20-1 and TRBJ2-1, with 14 bases that match TRBD2. The germline CDR1 and CDR2 sequences are DFQATT and SNEGSKA (reference sequence). The CDR3 has 19 residues. V was pared by 0 bases and J by 0 bases, with 7 bases of the junction left unmatched. This CDR3 is CSARDRSGTSGSSYNEQFF. The CDR3 DNA sequence: TGCAGTGCTAGAGATCGAAGTGGGACTAGCGGGAGCTCCTACAATGAGCAGTTCTTC.

About this clonotype itself: At one end the junction does not follow the germline gene, possibly because of a read error. The V and J genes are TRBV7-7 and TRBJ1-1; possibly TRBD1 for D (6 bases). Germline CDR1 reads SSHAT; CDR2 reads FNYEAQ (reference sequence). This CDR3 contains 13 residues. The CDR3 sequence is CASSLGANTEAFF. CDR3 DNA: TGTGCTAGCAGTTTGGGGGCGAACACTGAAGCTTTCTTT.

The V and J genes are TRBV12-3 or TRBV12-4 and TRBJ2-5; D not certain. The CDR3 runs to 11 residues. V gave up 6 bases and J gave up 5 bases, with 7 bases separating them. The CDR3 DNA follows: TGTGCCAGCAGCCGAACCGAGACCCAGTACTTC. Protein product: CASSRTETQYF.

V usage is TRBV2 and J usage is TRBJ1-2; maybe TRBD1 (6 bases). Germline V gene lookup returns CDR1 SNHLY and CDR2 FYNNEI. Trimming removed 7 bases at V and 6 bases at J, with 27 bases between. The CDR3 sequence is 17 residues long. The CDR3 coding sequence is TGTGCCAGCAACCCTGGAGTACGGGGGCGCGGGGTTGATGGCTACACCTTC. Translating it yields CASNPGVRGRGVDGYTF. The whole variable domain, filled in from reference TRBV2 and TRBJ1-2, reads EPEVTQTPSHQVTQMGQEVILRCVPISNHLYFYWYRQILGQKVEFLVSFYNNEISEKSEIFDDQFSVERPDGSNFTLKIRSTKLEDSAMYFCASNPGVRGRGVDGYTFGSGTRLTVV.

The CDR3 is CASRSDWGAGNTIYF. The CDR3 coding sequence is TGTGCCAGCAGGTCCGACTGGGGGGCTGGAAACACCATATATTTT. The chain employs TRBV6-5 and TRBJ1-3, with D maybe TRBD1 (5 bases). Germline lookup yields CDR1 MNHEY and CDR2 SVGAGI. With 6 bases removed from V and 2 bases from J, the gap between germline ends came to 14 bases. This CDR3 contains 15 residues.

The CDR3 region has the DNA TGTGCCAGCAGTTACGTGGGACTAGCGGGAGATAGGCTGTTCTTC. Translated: CASSYVGLAGDRLFF. This chain links TRBV6-2 or TRBV6-3 with TRBJ2-1; the match to TRBD2 covers 14 bases. This CDR3 has 15 residues. CDR1 and CDR2 from the germline V gene are MNHEY and SVGEGT. V shed 2 bases and J 15 bases; nucleotides not matched to a gene: 9.

V and J are TRBV28 and TRBJ2-7; 8 bases are shared with TRBD2. Looked up from germline, CDR1 is MDHEN and CDR2 is SYDVKM. This CDR3 spans 13 amino acids. Trimming at V came to 10 bases and at J to 3 bases, leaving 8 bases not matched to a gene. DNA of the CDR3: TGTGCCACCTCTAGCGGGTGGGACTACGAGCAGTACTTC. It translates to CATSSGWDYEQYF.